This entry features one T cell receptor beta chain sequence. Original analysis: Estimated nucleated cell counts came from reference gene primer amplification. The repertoire was sequenced with immunoSEQ multiplex PCR; TCRdb's copy has only in-frame clones and lacks some. D and trimming were read from the DNA, whereas the V and J calls and clone size are those reported in that table. The repertoire holds about 240,000 clones, with more than 75% as singletons. The source of the sample is a study of blood T cell repertoires in COVID-19. Study summary: Sites across the United States, Italy and Spain contributed samples from acute and convalescent COVID-19.

The junction had 12 bases not matched to a gene; V was cut back by 7 bases and J by 0 bases. The CDR3 extends over 18 amino acids. Per germline, CDR1 KGHDR and CDR2 SFDVKD. This TCR derives from a woman between 65 and 79 years old with active or convalescent COVID-19. J is TRBJ1-5 and V is TRBV24-1; 9 bases align to TRBD1. Source material: peripheral blood. The CDR3 protein is CATSSGTGWAYSNQPQHF. CDR3 coding DNA: TGTGCCACCAGCTCCGGGACAGGGTGGGCCTATAGCAATCAGCCCCAGCATTTT.